This passage covers 5 T cell receptor beta chains from one sample sequenced in a study of blood T cell repertoires in COVID-19. Clones were sequenced by immunoSEQ multiplex PCR, and TCRdb holds only the in-frame ones, with some missing. This sample has about 95,000 clones, with around 81% found just once. The sample taken for sequencing was peripheral blood. These receptors came from a man at least 80 years old with COVID-19, enrolled during active disease.

The chain uses TRBV30 and TRBJ2-6; the match to TRBD1 covers 7 bases. J gave up 0 bases and V 5 bases, and 4 bases lay outside the gene matches. There are 15 residues in the CDR3. Germline V gene lookup returns CDR1 GTSNPN and CDR2 SVGIG (reference sequence). The CDR3 spells CAWETGRSGANVLTF. The CDR3 DNA reads as TGTGCCTGGGAGACAGGGCGCTCTGGGGCCAACGTCCTGACTTTC.

The CDR3 region is CASSQEGVFSPLHF. CDR3 in DNA: TGCGCCAGCAGCCAAGAGGGAGTATTTTCCCCCCTCCACTTT. The genes are TRBV4-3 and TRBJ1-6; the D is unclear. This CDR3 has 14 amino acids. V lost 0 bases and J 13 bases, leaving 13 bases between the germline ends. The germline gives CDR1 LGHNA, CDR2 YSLEER.

The chain uses TRBV18 and TRBJ2-7; 11 nucleotides match TRBD1. Germline CDR1 KGHSH, CDR2 LQKENI. Unmatched junction bases numbered 4, after V lost 4 bases and J lost 2 bases. The length of the CDR3 is 15 residues. In DNA form, the CDR3 reads TGTGCCAGCTCACGAATGGACAGGGGGCCCTACGAGCAGTACTTC. Its translation: CASSRMDRGPYEQYF. Based on the CDR3 plus reference TRBV18 and TRBJ2-7, the full variable domain is NAGVMQNPRHLVRRRGQEARLRCSPMKGHSHVYWYRQLPEEGLKFMVYLQKENIIDESGMPKERFSAEFPKEGPSILRIQQVVRGDSAAYFCASSRMDRGPYEQYFGPGTRLTVT.

CDR3 amino acids: CASNEGQGSYNEQFF. The CDR3 bases are TGTGCCAGCAATGAAGGACAGGGGTCCTACAATGAGCAGTTCTTC. This chain links TRBV9 with TRBJ2-1; 9 nucleotides line up with TRBD1. The CDR3 has 15 residues. The V gene's germline CDR1 is SGDLS and CDR2 YYNGEE. With V trimmed by 6 bases and J by 1 base, 5 bases remained unmatched. The entire variable domain, with the rest obtained from reference TRBV9 and TRBJ2-1, is as follows: DSGVTQTPKHLITATGQRVTLRCSPRSGDLSVYWYQQSLDQGLQFLIQYYNGEERAKGNILERFSAQQFPDLHSELNLSSLELGDSALYFCASNEGQGSYNEQFFGPGTRLTVL.

The chain has TRBV30 and TRBJ1-1; 7 nucleotides align to TRBD1. J lost 7 bases, V lost 5 bases, and 7 bases had no gene match. Germline V CDR1 and CDR2: GTSNPN, SVGIG (reference sequence). The CDR3 loop spans 12 amino acids. Here the CDR3 DNA reads TGTGCCTGGGAGACAGGGCAGTATGAAGCTTTCTTT. Protein product: CAWETGQYEAFF.